What follows are 18 T cell receptor beta chains derived from one specimen sequenced in a study of T cell responses to AZD1222 COVID-19 vaccine (dated by TCRdb to about 2021). Taken with the paper, the label for time point translates to: about 28 days (+/-7) after the second vaccine dose. Libraries were prepared through the immunoSEQ multiplex PCR assay. The clones in this table, taken by TCRdb from immuneACCESS, are in-frame only. Not every clone is retained; where verified, under half of the shortfall comes from an unresolved V gene, and the cause of the rest is unknown. In this sample the table shows tens of thousands of clones, over 85% of which occur a single time. The top ten constitute roughly 5.3% of the sample. The source was peripheral blood, collected 28 days after the second AZD1222 dose. The receptor set was obtained from an adult who received the AZD1222 COVID-19 vaccine.

The chain uses TRBV7-2 and TRBJ2-1; D unresolved. Germline loops: CDR1 SGHTA, CDR2 FQGNSA. Trimming cost V 1 base and J 5 bases, with 6 bases left between them. This CDR3 comprises 13 residues. The CDR3 region is CASSLGPDNEQFF. CDR3 bases: TGTGCCAGCAGCTTAGGGCCGGACAATGAGCAGTTCTTC.

The chain joins TRBV5-6 to TRBJ2-7, with D possibly being TRBD1 (6 bases). Germline V gene sequence: CDR1 SGHDT, CDR2 YYEEEE. Trimming removed 3 bases from V and 2 bases from J, with 12 bases in between. This CDR3 is built from 14 residues. CDR3 nucleotide sequence: TGTGCCAGCAGCTCCGGGACATCGACCTACGAGCAGTACGTC. Translation gives CASSSGTSTYEQYV.

This rearrangement joins TRBV2 to TRBJ2-7; TRBD2 matches at 8 bases. After removal of 7 bases from V and 0 bases from J, the junction contained 5 bases not matched to a gene. Germline assignment: CDR1 SNHLY and CDR2 FYNNEI. This CDR3 has 14 residues. The DNA for the CDR3 is TGTGCCAGCACGGGAGGGGGGAACTCCTACGAGCAGTACTTC. Translated, it gives CASTGGGNSYEQYF.

The J gene is TRBJ2-3, the V gene TRBV7-6; 11 bases are a match to TRBD2. J was trimmed by 2 bases and V by 1 base; bases with no gene match: 8. CDR1 and CDR2 (germline): SGHVS, FNYEAQ. The CDR3 extends over 18 amino acids. CDR3 DNA: TGTGCCAGCAGCTTAGTGATTAGCGGGGGGGGATCCACAGATACGCAGTATTTT. Its translation is CASSLVISGGGSTDTQYF.

V is TRBV27 and J is TRBJ2-1; D is possibly TRBD1 (5 bases). The V end lost 2 bases, the J end lost 6 bases, and 11 bases lay between the germline ends. The CDR3 consists of 14 residues. Germline CDR1 is MNHEY and CDR2 is SMNVEV (reference sequence). This CDR3 is CASSLGSGINEQFF. In DNA, the CDR3 is TGTGCCAGCAGTTTAGGGTCAGGGATCAATGAGCAGTTCTTC.

The genes are TRBV7-9 and TRBJ2-2; D is unclear. This CDR3 region has 13 residues. Germline values: CDR1 SEHNR, CDR2 FQNEAQ (reference sequence). Trimming left V 4 bases short and J 1 base short, with 4 bases between. The CDR3 DNA follows: TGTGCCAGCAGCTCCGTGAACACCGGGGAGCTGTTTTTT. This translates into CASSSVNTGELFF.

CDR3 residues: CASSEAETGGRDGYTF. The DNA of the CDR3 is TGTGCCAGCAGTGAAGCCGAAACGGGGGGAAGAGATGGCTACACCTTC. The chain uses TRBV6-1 and TRBJ1-2; maybe TRBD1 (5 bases). Germline V gene data show CDR1 as MNHNS and CDR2 as SASEGT. The CDR3 covers 16 residues. Trimming took 0 bases from V and 6 from J, leaving 17 bases between them.

V and J are TRBV7-9 and TRBJ2-5; D unclear. CDR3 size: 13 residues. The germline V gene encodes CDR1 SEHNR and CDR2 FQNEAQ (reference sequence). V lost 0 bases and J lost 5, with 7 bases in between. In DNA, the CDR3 is TGTGCCAGCAGCTTAGCTTCCTCGGAGACCCAGTACTTC. It translates to CASSLASSETQYF.

The rearrangement uses TRBV4-1 and TRBJ2-2, with TRBD1 as a possible D gene (6 bases). The CDR3 is 17 residues long. Trimming removed 0 bases from V and 3 bases from J, with 14 bases in between. Germline CDR1 MGHRA, CDR2 YSYEKL. The CDR3 protein is CASSQDVTGSYTGELFF. The CDR3 region has the DNA TGCGCCAGCAGCCAAGATGTAACAGGGAGTTACACCGGGGAGCTGTTTTTT.

In its sample, this clone was seen once. The genes are TRBV28 and TRBJ1-2; D is possibly TRBD1 (5 bases). From germline, CDR1 is MDHEN and CDR2 SYDVKM. V shed 6 bases and J shed 4 bases, with 15 bases lying between them. The CDR3 spans 14 residues. DNA for the CDR3: TGTGCCAGCAGCGAGCTTGACAGCTTCTATGGCTACACCTTC. This codes for CASSELDSFYGYTF.

This clone has only a few counts. This sequence joins TRBV6-1 and TRBJ2-7; D uncertain. This CDR3 has 13 amino acids. The V gene lost 3 bases and the J gene lost 4 bases, with 10 bases spanning the gap. Germline V gene lookup returns CDR1 MNHNS and CDR2 SASEGT. The CDR3 protein is CASSESVKYEQYF. In nucleotides, the CDR3 is TGTGCCAGCAGTGAGTCGGTTAAGTACGAGCAGTACTTC.

The J gene is TRBJ2-2, the V gene TRBV3-1 (or the pseudogene TRBV3-2), with D tentatively TRBD1 or TRBD2 (5 bases each). Germline lookup yields CDR1 LGHDT and CDR2 YNNKEL (reference sequence). The CDR3 is made up of 15 amino acids. Deletions cut 3 bases from V and 6 bases from J, with 14 bases between. The CDR3 is CASSHGDVVAGELFF. The DNA for the CDR3 is TGTGCCAGCAGCCACGGGGACGTAGTAGCCGGGGAGCTGTTTTTT.

The chain recombines TRBV12-3 or TRBV12-4 with TRBJ1-1, with D unclear. This CDR3 is 12 amino acids long. V was clipped by 5 bases and J by 5 bases, with 9 bases between them. CDR3 sequence reads: CASSPTGTEAFF. CDR3 nucleotides: TGTGCCAGCAGTCCAACGGGTACTGAAGCTTTCTTT.

This chain connects TRBV7-3 to TRBJ2-3; D gene ambiguous. This CDR3 is built from 16 residues. V was clipped by 2 bases and J by 0 bases, with 12 bases between them. Germline assignment: CDR1 SGHTA and CDR2 FQGTGA. The CDR3 protein is CASSLLLGISTDTQYF. In nucleotides, the CDR3 is TGTGCCAGCAGCTTATTGCTGGGCATAAGCACAGATACGCAGTATTTT.

The rearrangement links TRBV2 to TRBJ2-1; 9 nucleotides align to TRBD2. Germline V lookup: CDR1 SNHLY, CDR2 FYNNEI. The CDR3 runs 15 residues. The junction had 2 bases not matched to a gene; V was cut back by 1 base and J by 4 bases. The CDR3, as DNA: TGTGCCAGCAGTGAAGGGCTAGCGGGGTACAATGAGCAGTTCTTC. Protein: CASSEGLAGYNEQFF. The whole variable domain, remainder taken from reference TRBV2 and TRBJ2-1, is EPEVTQTPSHQVTQMGQEVILRCVPISNHLYFYWYRQILGQKVEFLVSFYNNEISEKSEIFDDQFSVERPDGSNFTLKIRSTKLEDSAMYFCASSEGLAGYNEQFFGPGTRLTVL.

This chain links TRBV25-1 with TRBJ1-2, with D unclear. V was cut by 5 bases and J by 4 bases, with 11 bases left in between. CDR1 MGHDK and CDR2 SYGVNS come from the germline V gene. This CDR3 is built from 13 residues. CDR3 protein: CASSYGPGYGYTF. The DNA for the CDR3 is TGTGCCAGCAGTTACGGGCCTGGCTATGGCTACACCTTC.

In nucleotides, the CDR3 is TGTGCCAGCAGCGCGGGGAAATCTGGAAACACCATATATTTT. It codes for CASSAGKSGNTIYF. This chain connects TRBV9 to TRBJ1-3, with unresolved D. The germline V gene has CDR1 SGDLS and CDR2 YYNGEE. This CDR3 region has 14 residues. V lost 3 bases to trimming and J lost 1 base, with 8 bases between them.

This clone was observed once. The chain joins TRBV28 to TRBJ2-2; 7 nucleotides align to TRBD1. The junction had 7 bases not matched to a gene; V was cut back by 3 bases and J by 6 bases. CDR3 length: 15 residues. Germline V CDR1 and CDR2: MDHEN, SYDVKM. The CDR3 reads CASSFPGQFAGELFF. The CDR3, as DNA: TGTGCCAGCAGTTTCCCGGGACAGTTTGCCGGGGAGCTGTTTTTT.